The present entry profiles one T cell receptor (beta chain) with its context. Per the germline V gene, CDR1 is SGHNT and CDR2 is YENEEA. Trimming took off 1 base at V and 5 bases at J, with 5 bases between the two ends. This CDR3 contains 13 residues. The sample belongs to a study of T cell changes during pregnancy in multiple sclerosis. Method: immunoSEQ multiplex PCR; TCRdb's copy keeps in-frame clones and lacks some. The table has fewer than 100,000 clones, approximately 91% seen once. Sequenced here: peripheral blood, sampled before pregnancy. The receptor comes from a female donor with multiple sclerosis, enrolled in a pregnancy study. The chain is built from TRBV11-3 and TRBJ2-2, with no clear D. The DNA for the CDR3 is TGTGCCAGCAGCTTAGGGCGGACCGGGGAGCTGTTTTTT. This encodes CASSLGRTGELFF.